This passage covers 5 T cell receptor beta chains from one sample sequenced in a study of patients and donors after allogeneic stem cell transplantation. TCRdb analysed the RT-PCR reads with MiXCR anew, one entry per CDR3 protein. The table lists 900,000 to 1,000,000 distinct CDR3 sequences, under 20% of them singletons. Sequencing used blood, either unsorted or a sorted T cell fraction (not recorded which). These receptors were taken from a human donor who was either an allogeneic HSCT recipient or a stem cell or donor lymphocyte infusion donor (not recorded which). It is not recorded whose cells these are; they may come from a transplant donor.

J is TRBJ2-3 and V is TRBV12-3 or TRBV12-4, with D perhaps TRBD2 (7 bases). The CDR3 has 16 amino acids. The V end lost 6 bases, the J end lost 5 bases, and 21 bases lay between the germline ends. This CDR3 is CASRGVSGGERDTQYF. The CDR3 DNA reads TGTGCCAGCAGGGGGGTGTCGGGGGGCGAGAGAGATACGCAGTATTTT.

This clonotype was seen more than once but under ten times. J is TRBJ2-4 and V is TRBV4-1, with D possibly matching TRBD1 (5 bases). V dropped 5 bases and J dropped 1 base, with 15 bases sitting between them. The germline gives CDR1 MGHRA, CDR2 YSYEKL. This CDR3 is 16 amino acids long. The CDR3 region is CASSDSWGEAKNIQYF. For the CDR3, the DNA is TGCGCCAGCAGCGATAGTTGGGGCGAGGCCAAAAACATTCAGTACTTC.

The genes are TRBV5-1 and TRBJ1-2; 7 nucleotides match TRBD1. The V segment lost 4 bases and the J segment 2 bases; nucleotides outside the gene matches: 11. Germline values: CDR1 SGHRS, CDR2 YFSETQ. This CDR3 comprises 16 residues. CDR3: CASSLDPGTANYGYTF. Here the CDR3 DNA reads TGCGCCAGCAGCCTCGACCCCGGGACAGCCAACTATGGCTACACCTTC.

This clonotype was observed many times. The V call is TRBV6-2 or TRBV6-3, the J call TRBJ1-5, with D perhaps TRBD1 (6 bases). Trimming cost V 4 bases and J 6 bases, with 16 bases left between them. Germline lookup yields CDR1 MNHEY and CDR2 SVGEGT. The CDR3 covers 15 residues. This CDR3 reads CASSFTEQGGQPQHF. The CDR3 DNA follows: TGTGCCAGCAGTTTCACAGAACAGGGAGGTCAGCCCCAGCATTTT.

The rearrangement joins TRBV6-2 or TRBV6-3 to TRBJ2-5; 11 nucleotides match TRBD2. J gave up 5 bases and V 5 bases, and 10 bases lay outside the gene matches. This CDR3 contains 16 residues. Per the germline V gene, CDR1 is MNHEY and CDR2 is SVGEGT. CDR3 DNA sequence: TGTGCCAGCAGTACGGGACTAGCGGCCCCTGTGGAGACCCAGTACTTC. The encoded protein is CASSTGLAAPVETQYF.